The 22 T cell receptor beta chains presented below share a single source sample, sequenced in a study of blood T cell repertoires in COVID-19. Method: immunoSEQ multiplex PCR; TCRdb's copy keeps in-frame clones and lacks some. The top ten clones hold about 4.5% of a sample with hundreds of thousands of clones, around 89% of them seen once. The sample taken for sequencing was peripheral blood. Receptor source: a woman under 40 with acute or convalescent COVID-19.

About this clone itself: Just one base apart from a much larger clone, this may be a read error. The chain combines TRBV5-6 with TRBJ2-7, with D unresolved. The CDR3 consists of 11 residues. Trimming cost V 3 bases and J 2 bases, with 3 bases left between them. In germline, CDR1 is SGHDT, CDR2 YYEEEE. The CDR3 nucleotides are TGTGCCAGCAGCTCCACCTACGAGCAGTACTTC. Translation: CASSSTYEQYF.

This rearrangement joins TRBV15 to TRBJ2-1; 7 bases are shared with TRBD2. The CDR3 spans 15 residues. Unmatched junction bases numbered 4, after V lost 2 bases and J lost 3 bases. Germline V gene lookup returns CDR1 LNHNV and CDR2 YYDKDF (reference sequence). The CDR3 nucleotides are TGTGCCACCAGCAGACTAGCGGTTAACTACAATGAGCAGTTCTTC. Translated, it gives CATSRLAVNYNEQFF.

Here the CDR3 reads CASSRTANTGELFF. CDR3 in DNA: TGCGCCAGCAGCCGGACAGCAAACACCGGGGAGCTGTTTTTT. This sequence joins TRBV4-1 and TRBJ2-2; a possible D gene is TRBD1 (6 bases). V lost 4 bases, J lost 2 bases, and 8 bases lay in between. Germline values: CDR1 MGHRA, CDR2 YSYEKL. This CDR3 comprises 14 residues.

This clone was counted a single time. The chain joins TRBV10-3 to TRBJ1-1; a weak D match, TRBD1 (6 bases). Between the trimmed V and J ends, which lost 6 bases and 6 bases, there was a span of 17 bases. The CDR3 is 14 amino acids. Germline lookup yields CDR1 ENHRY and CDR2 SYGVKD. The CDR3 bases are TGTGCCATCAGGCCGACAGGCGTTGGGGCTGAAGCTTTCTTT. It codes for CAIRPTGVGAEAFF.

The chain has TRBV7-3 and TRBJ1-1; no clear D gene. This CDR3 has 13 residues. Trimming took off 2 bases at V and 4 bases at J, with 8 bases between the two ends. Germline V gives CDR1 SGHTA, CDR2 FQGTGA. The CDR3 loop reads CASSLSYTTEAFF. Written as DNA, the CDR3 is TGTGCCAGCAGCTTATCATACACCACTGAAGCTTTCTTT. Full variable domain (remainder filled in from reference TRBV7-3 and TRBJ1-1): GAGVSQTPSNKVTEKGKYVELRCDPISGHTALYWYRQSLGQGPEFLIYFQGTGAADDSGLPNDRFFAVRPEGSVSTLKIQRTERGDSAVYLCASSLSYTTEAFFGQGTRLTVV.

The V and J genes are TRBV2 and TRBJ2-3; 7 positions agree with TRBD1. The CDR3 spans 15 residues. The V gene end was trimmed by 6 bases and the J gene end by 2 bases; junction bases not matched to a gene: 8. Germline values: CDR1 SNHLY, CDR2 FYNNEI. This CDR3 is CASSVRGLNTDTQYF. The CDR3 nucleotides read TGTGCCAGCAGCGTAAGGGGGCTCAACACAGATACGCAGTATTTT. The full variable domain, with the rest looked up from reference TRBV2 and TRBJ2-3, is EPEVTQTPSHQVTQMGQEVILRCVPISNHLYFYWYRQILGQKVEFLVSFYNNEISEKSEIFDDQFSVERPDGSNFTLKIRSTKLEDSAMYFCASSVRGLNTDTQYFGPGTRLTVL.

This sequence joins TRBV6-5 and TRBJ1-6; D unclear. V lost 4 bases, J lost 6 bases, and 10 bases lay in between. Germline V gene sequence: CDR1 MNHEY, CDR2 SVGAGI. The CDR3 is made up of 14 amino acids. CDR3: CASSSRHGNSPLHF. The DNA for the CDR3 is TGTGCCAGCAGTTCCAGACACGGTAATTCACCCCTCCACTTT.

The chain joins TRBV4-1 to TRBJ2-3, with 13 positions matching TRBD2. V dropped 1 base and J dropped 4; count of bases not matched to a gene: 2. CDR1 and CDR2 from the germline V gene are MGHRA and YSYEKL. The CDR3 runs 16 residues. The CDR3 loop reads CASSQGLAGGADTQYF. The DNA of the CDR3 is TGCGCCAGCAGCCAAGGACTAGCGGGGGGCGCAGATACGCAGTATTTT.

This chain joins TRBV4-1 and TRBJ2-2; 12 nucleotides agree with TRBD2. Germline V lookup: CDR1 MGHRA, CDR2 YSYEKL. This CDR3 has 17 residues. Unmatched junction bases numbered 5, after V lost 0 bases and J lost 6 bases. CDR3 amino acids: CASSQDQLAGGSGELFF. CDR3 nucleotides: TGCGCCAGCAGCCAAGATCAACTAGCGGGGGGATCCGGGGAGCTGTTTTTT.

CDR3: CAWSVQGSSPLHF. CDR3 nucleotides: TGTGCCTGGAGCGTTCAGGGGAGTTCACCCCTCCACTTT. The chain couples TRBV30 to TRBJ1-6; tentative D call: TRBD1 (6 bases). Germline V lookup: CDR1 GTSNPN, CDR2 SVGIG (reference sequence). V shed 3 bases and J shed 9 bases, with 12 bases lying between them. The CDR3 length is 13 residues.

The chain uses TRBV28 and TRBJ1-4; possibly TRBD1 for D (5 bases). V was cut by 2 bases and J by 7 bases, with 11 bases left in between. The CDR3 has 14 amino acids. The germline V gene has CDR1 MDHEN and CDR2 SYDVKM. The CDR3 protein is CASSLSRGGEKLFF. CDR3 sequence (DNA): TGTGCCAGCAGTTTAAGTAGGGGAGGTGAAAAACTGTTTTTT. The full variable domain, in which reference TRBV28 and TRBJ1-4 provide the parts outside the CDR3, is DVKVTQSSRYLVKRTGEKVFLECVQDMDHENMFWYRQDPGLGLRLIYFSYDVKMKEKGDIPEGYSVSREKKERFSLILESASTNQTSMYLCASSLSRGGEKLFFGSGTQLSVL.

The rearrangement joins TRBV5-1 to TRBJ1-6; D is undetermined. V was shortened by 0 bases and J by 0 bases, with 13 bases between the two germline ends. Germline V gene lookup returns CDR1 SGHRS and CDR2 YFSETQ. The CDR3 is 18 amino acids. In DNA form, the CDR3 reads TGCGCCAGCAGCTTGGAGCCCGCGGGGAGCTCCTATAATTCACCCCTCCACTTT. Amino acid sequence: CASSLEPAGSSYNSPLHF. Full variable domain (remainder filled in from reference TRBV5-1 and TRBJ1-6): KAGVTQTPRYLIKTRGQQVTLSCSPISGHRSVSWYQQTPGQGLQFLFEYFSETQRNKGNFPGRFSGRQFSNSRSEMNVSTLELGDSALYLCASSLEPAGSSYNSPLHFGNGTRLTVT.

V usage is TRBV27 and J usage is TRBJ2-7, with 9 bases aligning to TRBD1. Per germline, CDR1 MNHEY and CDR2 SMNVEV (reference sequence). The CDR3 consists of 17 residues. V was clipped by 5 bases and J by 7 bases; unmatched bases: 18. The CDR3 DNA is TGTGCCAGCAGTAAAATTTTGCCGGGACAGGGCCCGCGGGAGCAGTACTTC. Amino acids: CASSKILPGQGPREQYF.

Here the CDR3 DNA reads TGTGCCAGCAGCTTAATCCGAGATGATACGCAGTATTTT. Protein sequence: CASSLIRDDTQYF. The chain joins TRBV7-3 to TRBJ2-3; D is undetermined. This CDR3 has 13 amino acids. Germline V lookup: CDR1 SGHTA, CDR2 FQGTGA. The V end lost 1 base, the J end lost 6 bases, and 8 bases lay between the germline ends.

CDR3 nucleotide sequence: TGTGCCAGTAGTCCGGCCTACAATGAGCAGTTCTTC. Residues: CASSPAYNEQFF. This chain joins TRBV19 and TRBJ2-1, with D unclear. The CDR3 loop spans 12 amino acids. Trimming stripped 5 bases from V and 2 bases from J, with 4 bases between. From germline, CDR1 is LNHDA and CDR2 SQIVND (reference sequence).

The chain carries TRBV19 and TRBJ1-1, with 7 nucleotides matching TRBD1. This CDR3 spans 15 amino acids. Germline assignment: CDR1 LNHDA and CDR2 SQIVND (reference sequence). The J segment lost 1 base and the V segment lost 8 bases, leaving 10 bases of the junction unmatched. The CDR3 region is CASPPRGSPNTEAFF. The CDR3 nucleotides read TGTGCCAGTCCCCCCAGGGGGTCCCCGAACACTGAAGCTTTCTTT.

This sequence joins TRBV2 and TRBJ2-3, with TRBD1 matching 7 bases. CDR3 length: 16 residues. In germline, CDR1 is SNHLY, CDR2 FYNNEI. The V gene end was trimmed by 11 bases and the J gene end by 6 bases; junction bases not matched to a gene: 20. In DNA, the CDR3 is TGTGCCCGAACAGCGGTCCGGGACAGCCTTTTCGATACGCAGTATTTT. It is translated as CARTAVRDSLFDTQYF.

V and J are TRBV6-1 and TRBJ2-7; 11 bases line up with TRBD1. The J segment lost 7 bases and the V segment lost 2 bases, leaving 7 bases of the junction unmatched. This CDR3 is 15 amino acids long. The V gene's germline CDR1 is MNHNS and CDR2 SASEGT. CDR3 residues: CASSERDRGFFEQYF. CDR3 in DNA: TGTGCCAGCAGTGAAAGGGACAGGGGGTTTTTTGAGCAGTACTTC.

In its sample, this clone was seen once. This chain connects TRBV5-6 to TRBJ2-5; a weak D match, TRBD1 (6 bases). The V gene lost 4 bases and the J gene lost 4 bases, with 17 bases spanning the gap. The CDR3 covers 15 residues. The germline CDR1 and CDR2 sequences are SGHDT and YYEEEE. The CDR3 DNA follows: TGTGCCAGCAGCCAACAGGGCCGCTGGACAGAGACCCAGTACTTC. The encoded protein is CASSQQGRWTETQYF.

This rearrangement joins TRBV5-1 to TRBJ1-4; D may be TRBD1 (5 bases). Trimming stripped 0 bases from V and 4 bases from J, with 7 bases between. CDR1 and CDR2 from the germline V gene are SGHRS and YFSETQ. CDR3 length equals 14 residues. CDR3 sequence: CASSLGQNNEKLFF. CDR3 nucleotides: TGCGCCAGCAGCTTGGGACAGAATAATGAAAAACTGTTTTTT.

V usage is TRBV6-6 and J usage is TRBJ2-7; 8 nucleotides line up with TRBD2. This CDR3 has 12 amino acids. Germline loops: CDR1 MNHNY, CDR2 SVGAGI (reference sequence). V was clipped by 8 bases and J by 4 bases; unmatched bases: 4. The CDR3: CASGPGGYEQYF. Written as DNA, the CDR3 is TGTGCCAGCGGGCCGGGGGGGTACGAGCAGTACTTC.

The table lists this clone with a count of one. This chain joins TRBV9 and TRBJ2-1; the match to TRBD2 covers 7 bases. There are 14 residues in the CDR3. V shed 0 bases, J shed 7 bases, and the junction held 4 bases outside the gene matches. The germline V gene has CDR1 SGDLS and CDR2 YYNGEE. CDR3 protein: CASSVAGGWNEQFF. In DNA, the CDR3 is TGTGCCAGCAGCGTAGCGGGGGGTTGGAATGAGCAGTTCTTC.